These 30 T cell receptor beta chains were all obtained from the same sample, sequenced in a study of shared clonotypes between healthy human individuals. Assay: immunoSEQ multiplex PCR; the TCRdb copy retains only in-frame clones and omits some. The sample yields millions of clones, over 85% seen once. Sequencing used naive CD4+ T cells from PBMCs. The subset here: CD45RA+ positively selected. The receptor source for this set is a man between 18 and 35 years old in good health. Some clones in this sample may be carry-over from other donors' samples.

In nucleotides, the CDR3 is TGCGCCAGCAGCTTGGCCATGAACAGGGGGGTAATGGGAGAAACTGAAGCTTTCTTT. The encoded protein is CASSLAMNRGVMGETEAFF. The chain carries TRBV5-1 and TRBJ1-1; 8 bases are a match to TRBD1. Germline CDR1 SGHRS, CDR2 YFSETQ. The CDR3 sequence is 19 residues long. V shed 0 bases, J shed 5 bases, and the junction held 18 bases outside the gene matches.

This clone was seen a single time. Other DNA sequences within the sample encode an identical CDR3. The chain uses TRBV28 and TRBJ1-2, with 8 bases lining up with TRBD1. The trim removed 5 bases at V and 4 bases at J, leaving 3 bases unmatched. CDR1 and CDR2 (germline): MDHEN, SYDVKM. CDR3 length: 13 amino acids. The CDR3 DNA follows: TGTGCCAGCAGTGCAGGGGGCGGCTATGGCTACACCTTC. Amino acids: CASSAGGGYGYTF.

J is TRBJ2-7 and V is TRBV7-9; the D call may be TRBD1 or TRBD2 (5 bases each). The V gene's germline CDR1 is SEHNR and CDR2 FQNEAQ (reference sequence). The CDR3 has 15 amino acids. V was pared by 1 base and J by 7 bases, with 17 bases between. CDR3 residues: CASSLVTGPPSEQYF. The CDR3 DNA sequence: TGTGCCAGCAGCTTAGTAACGGGACCCCCCTCGGAGCAGTACTTC.

The CDR3 region is CASSFTGEVNEKLFF. In DNA form, the CDR3 reads TGTGCCAGCAGTTTCACCGGGGAAGTTAATGAAAAACTGTTTTTT. The V call is TRBV27, the J call TRBJ1-4; no definite D call. Germline V gives CDR1 MNHEY, CDR2 SMNVEV (reference sequence). V shed 3 bases and J shed 4 bases, with 12 bases lying between them. The CDR3 covers 15 residues.

The chain links TRBV30 to TRBJ2-7; 8 bases fit TRBD1. Germline trimming cut 5 bases from V and 4 bases from J; bases unmatched to any gene: 10. The length of the CDR3 is 14 residues. Germline values: CDR1 GTSNPN, CDR2 SVGIG (reference sequence). The CDR3: CAWARGLDGYEQYF. CDR3 nucleotides: TGTGCCTGGGCCAGGGGGCTCGATGGTTACGAGCAGTACTTC.

A remark on this clone: This specimen includes other DNA sequences encoding the same CDR3. Here the CDR3 DNA reads TGTGCCAGCAGCCTAACTGTCCAAGAGACCCAGTACTTC. It is translated as CASSLTVQETQYF. V and J are TRBV5-4 and TRBJ2-5, with D unclear. The germline gives CDR1 SGHNT, CDR2 YYREEE (reference sequence). V lost 4 bases and J lost 1, with 8 bases in between. The CDR3 has 13 residues.

The chain carries TRBV19 and TRBJ1-4; no clear D. Trimming pared 6 bases from V and 4 bases from J, leaving 15 bases between. Germline assignment: CDR1 LNHDA and CDR2 SQIVND (reference sequence). The CDR3 has 15 amino acids. CDR3 bases: TGTGCCAGTAGCTCAGGACGGCGGCTTAATGAAAAACTGTTTTTT. Its translation is CASSSGRRLNEKLFF.

The chain employs TRBV18 and TRBJ1-3, with 10 bases identical to TRBD1. The junction had 11 bases not matched to a gene; V was cut back by 3 bases and J by 0 bases. Germline-derived CDR1 and CDR2 are KGHSH and LQKENI. The CDR3 contains 19 residues. CDR3 sequence reads: CASSPGPGTGAFSGNTIYF. CDR3 DNA: TGTGCCAGCTCACCGGGCCCCGGGACAGGGGCTTTCTCTGGAAACACCATATATTTT.

The rearrangement joins TRBV28 to TRBJ2-7; D remains unclear. The CDR3 totals 13 residues. Trimming cost V 6 bases and J 12 bases, with 21 bases left between them. Germline V gene lookup returns CDR1 MDHEN and CDR2 SYDVKM. The CDR3 protein is CASSPTGPPLSYF. In nucleotides, the CDR3 is TGTGCCAGCAGCCCTACGGGCCCCCCGTTATCGTACTTC.

V and J are TRBV18 and TRBJ1-2; D ambiguous. Germline values: CDR1 KGHSH, CDR2 LQKENI. The CDR3 contains 14 residues. The germline V and J ends were trimmed by 1 base and 8 bases, with 14 bases remaining between them. The DNA for the CDR3 is TGTGCCAGCTCACCACTCTCAGTCGATGTGGGCTACACCTTC. As protein: CASSPLSVDVGYTF.

J is TRBJ2-7 and V is TRBV6-1; a possible D gene is TRBD2 (6 bases). Germline V gene sequence: CDR1 MNHNS, CDR2 SASEGT. Trimming left V 5 bases short and J 1 base short, with 9 bases between. The CDR3 is 13 residues long. The CDR3 coding sequence is TGTGCCAGCAGTCGGGACTGGTCCTACGAGCAGTACTTC. Its translation: CASSRDWSYEQYF.

The CDR3 sequence: CSVELARGTEAFF. The DNA for the CDR3 is TGCAGCGTTGAATTGGCCAGGGGCACTGAAGCTTTCTTT. This sequence joins TRBV29-1 and TRBJ1-1; TRBD1 is a possible D gene (6 bases). The CDR3 runs 13 residues. V was cut by 2 bases and J by 4 bases, with 11 bases left in between. The germline V gene encodes CDR1 SQVTM and CDR2 ANQGSEA.

V usage is TRBV5-6 and J usage is TRBJ2-3, with D maybe TRBD2 (6 bases). V was pared by 4 bases and J by 6 bases, with 18 bases between. CDR1 is SGHDT and CDR2 is YYEEEE in the germline V gene. CDR3 length: 15 residues. CDR3 protein: CASSPTSSSGDTQYF. The CDR3 region has the DNA TGTGCCAGCAGCCCGACTAGTTCTTCAGGGGATACGCAGTATTTT.

This clone was observed a single time. The rearrangement links TRBV5-1 to TRBJ2-7; the match to TRBD1 covers 8 bases. CDR3 length: 14 residues. The junction had 10 bases not matched to a gene; V was cut back by 4 bases and J by 7 bases. Germline CDR1 is SGHRS and CDR2 is YFSETQ. Written as DNA, the CDR3 is TGCGCCAGCAGCGTAAGGACAGGGTTCGGGGAGCAGTACTTC. Translation: CASSVRTGFGEQYF.

Worth noting for this clone: Other DNA sequences in this sample translate to the same CDR3. The V and J genes are TRBV5-1 and TRBJ1-1; D possibly corresponds to TRBD1 (5 bases). The ends were cut back, 3 bases at V and 4 bases at J, with 10 bases in the middle. This CDR3 is built from 13 residues. Germline CDR1 reads SGHRS; CDR2 reads YFSETQ. The CDR3 DNA sequence: TGCGCCAGCAGCTCGCAGGGCGGCACTGAAGCTTTCTTT. It is translated as CASSSQGGTEAFF.

V is TRBV30 and J is TRBJ1-2, with D possibly being TRBD1 (5 bases). The CDR3 has 12 residues. Between the trimmed V and J ends, which lost 2 bases and 4 bases, there was a span of 8 bases. CDR1 and CDR2 from the germline V gene are GTSNPN and SVGIG (reference sequence). This CDR3 reads CAWSPTAYGYTF. In DNA, the CDR3 is TGTGCCTGGAGTCCGACAGCCTATGGCTACACCTTC.

This rearrangement joins TRBV19 to TRBJ2-2; tentatively, D is TRBD2 (5 bases). Germline V lookup: CDR1 LNHDA, CDR2 SQIVND (reference sequence). This CDR3 contains 14 residues. V gave up 9 bases and J gave up 7 bases, with 18 bases separating them. DNA of the CDR3: TGTGCCAGCACGGAGGCGGCGACCGGCGGGGAGCTGTTTTTT. It yields the protein CASTEAATGGELFF.

V and J are TRBV11-3 and TRBJ2-1; tentatively, D is TRBD1 (6 bases). The ends were cut back, 1 base at V and 13 bases at J, with 14 bases in the middle. The CDR3 sequence is 13 residues long. Germline loops: CDR1 SGHNT, CDR2 YENEEA. The CDR3 DNA reads as TGTGCCAGCAGCTTAGCACCTCAGGGGAAACAGTTCTTC. As protein: CASSLAPQGKQFF.

The chain joins TRBV5-1 to TRBJ2-5; D gene ambiguous. The CDR3 length is 14 residues. V was trimmed by 2 bases and J by 1 base, leaving 9 bases between them. Germline V gives CDR1 SGHRS, CDR2 YFSETQ. The CDR3: CASSLSSPQETQYF. CDR3 bases: TGCGCCAGCAGCTTATCTTCGCCCCAAGAGACCCAGTACTTC.

This clone was recorded only once. This chain joins TRBV11-2 and TRBJ2-4; 11 bases fit TRBD2. The V gene's germline CDR1 is SGHAT and CDR2 FQNNGV. Trimming removed 5 bases from V and 1 base from J; junction bases left unmatched: 4. The CDR3 spans 16 residues. The CDR3 here is CASSVLAGVAKNIQYF. Here the CDR3 DNA reads TGTGCCAGCAGCGTACTAGCGGGAGTCGCCAAAAACATTCAGTACTTC. Filled out from reference TRBV11-2 and TRBJ2-4, the complete variable domain reads EAGVAQSPRYKIIEKRQSVAFWCNPISGHATLYWYQQILGQGPKLLIQFQNNGVVDDSQLPKDRFSAERLKGVDSTLKIQPAKLEDSAVYLCASSVLAGVAKNIQYFGAGTRLSVL.

Concerning this clone itself: The sample carries other DNA sequences with the same CDR3. V and J are TRBV9 and TRBJ1-2, with 7 positions matching TRBD1. The V gene end was trimmed by 2 bases and the J gene end by 2 bases; junction bases not matched to a gene: 3. This CDR3 spans 14 amino acids. Germline V gene data show CDR1 as SGDLS and CDR2 as YYNGEE. The CDR3 spells CASSVTGANYGYTF. The CDR3 nucleotides are TGTGCCAGCAGCGTCACAGGGGCCAACTATGGCTACACCTTC.

The chain combines TRBV4-1 with TRBJ2-5, with D possibly being TRBD2 (6 bases). This CDR3 has 15 residues. Germline CDR1 and CDR2: MGHRA and YSYEKL. V shed 1 base and J shed 5 bases, with 14 bases lying between them. CDR3 residues: CASSQGLGGRETQYF. In nucleotides, the CDR3 is TGCGCCAGCAGCCAAGGCCTCGGGGGTCGCGAGACCCAGTACTTC.

The chain uses TRBV28 and TRBJ2-3, with 8 bases fitting TRBD1. Germline CDR1 and CDR2: MDHEN and SYDVKM. The CDR3 is made up of 14 amino acids. J gave up 1 base and V 9 bases, and 6 bases lay outside the gene matches. CDR3 nucleotide sequence: TGTGCCAGTCTCGGACAGGGCGGCACAGATACGCAGTATTTT. Translating gives CASLGQGGTDTQYF. The entire variable domain, with the rest obtained from reference TRBV28 and TRBJ2-3, is as follows: DVKVTQSSRYLVKRTGEKVFLECVQDMDHENMFWYRQDPGLGLRLIYFSYDVKMKEKGDIPEGYSVSREKKERFSLILESASTNQTSMYLCASLGQGGTDTQYFGPGTRLTVL.

About this clone: At the DNA level, this CDR3 is encoded by other sequences in the same sample as well. J is TRBJ1-1 and V is TRBV28, with D tentatively TRBD1 (5 bases). CDR3 size: 12 residues. Germline-derived CDR1 and CDR2 are MDHEN and SYDVKM. Between the trimmed V and J ends, which lost 7 bases and 2 bases, there was a span of 8 bases. In DNA form, the CDR3 reads TGTGCCAGCACGGGACTTAACACTGAAGCTTTCTTT. It translates to CASTGLNTEAFF.

A remark on this clone: The sample contains more than one DNA sequence encoding this CDR3. The genes are TRBV5-1 and TRBJ2-5; no clear D. The CDR3 is 13 amino acids. V was trimmed by 0 bases and J by 4 bases, leaving 7 bases between them. Germline loops: CDR1 SGHRS, CDR2 YFSETQ. Written as DNA, the CDR3 is TGCGCCAGCAGCTTGGGGGGTGGAGAGACCCAGTACTTC. This codes for CASSLGGGETQYF. Drawing the rest from reference TRBV5-1 and TRBJ2-5, the complete variable domain is KAGVTQTPRYLIKTRGQQVTLSCSPISGHRSVSWYQQTPGQGLQFLFEYFSETQRNKGNFPGRFSGRQFSNSRSEMNVSTLELGDSALYLCASSLGGGETQYFGPGTRLLVL.

V usage is TRBV6-1 and J usage is TRBJ1-2; 9 bases are a match to TRBD1. From germline, CDR1 is MNHNS and CDR2 SASEGT. The CDR3 consists of 14 residues. Germline trimming cut 4 bases from V and 8 bases from J; bases unmatched to any gene: 8. CDR3 protein: CASSGLGQGAGYTF. In nucleotides, the CDR3 is TGTGCCAGCAGTGGTCTGGGACAGGGCGCGGGCTACACCTTC.

On this clone itself: The sample carries other DNA sequences with the same CDR3. The gene calls are TRBV6-5 and TRBJ2-5, with D perhaps matching TRBD2 (6 bases). With 2 bases removed from V and 1 base from J, the gap between germline ends came to 8 bases. The CDR3 runs 14 residues. Germline assignment: CDR1 MNHEY and CDR2 SVGAGI. In DNA, the CDR3 is TGTGCCAGCAGTTACCGGGACTCCCAAGAGACCCAGTACTTC. This encodes CASSYRDSQETQYF.

The chain employs TRBV9 and TRBJ2-5; 9 nucleotides align to TRBD2. J was trimmed by 6 bases and V by 4 bases; bases with no gene match: 10. The CDR3 extends over 15 amino acids. CDR1 and CDR2 (germline): SGDLS, YYNGEE. CDR3 residues: CASSPPGTSPKTQYF. CDR3 DNA sequence: TGTGCCAGCAGCCCCCCCGGGACTAGCCCCAAGACCCAGTACTTC.

The chain carries TRBV18 and TRBJ2-7; D is ambiguous. Between the trimmed V and J ends, which lost 0 bases and 5 bases, there was a span of 11 bases. Germline V gives CDR1 KGHSH, CDR2 LQKENI. The CDR3 is made up of 14 amino acids. The CDR3 region has the DNA TGTGCCAGCTCACCACCGAGGCTAGTTAACGAGCAGTACTTC. Amino acid sequence: CASSPPRLVNEQYF.

The gene calls are TRBV18 and TRBJ1-4; D gene ambiguous. CDR1 KGHSH and CDR2 LQKENI come from the germline V gene. V was cut by 3 bases and J by 8 bases, with 16 bases left in between. The CDR3 extends over 15 amino acids. As DNA, the CDR3 is TGTGCCAGCTCACCCGCGTTGGCGGAGAAGGAAAAACTGTTTTTT. Its translation: CASSPALAEKEKLFF.